Presented here are 21 T cell receptor beta chains from one specimen sequenced in a study of cytomegalovirus exposure and HLA in healthy donors. The table came from immunoSEQ multiplex PCR; TCRdb's copy has only in-frame clones and leaves some out. The repertoire holds a few hundred thousand clones, roughly 89% seen once, with under 0.4% in the top ten. Sequenced sample: PBMCs. All receptors derive from a woman between 18 and 30 years old in good health and CMV-seronegative.

CDR3 loop: CASSQEWDRVVFNQPQHF. CDR3 DNA sequence: TGCGCCAGCAGCCAAGAATGGGACAGGGTGGTCTTTAATCAGCCCCAGCATTTT. This chain connects TRBV4-1 to TRBJ1-5, with 9 positions matching TRBD1. The CDR3 runs 18 residues. V was pared by 0 bases and J by 4 bases, with 10 bases of the junction left unmatched. In germline, CDR1 is MGHRA, CDR2 YSYEKL.

The chain links TRBV10-3 to TRBJ1-5, with 8 bases fitting TRBD1. There are 14 residues in the CDR3. V was pared by 4 bases and J by 4 bases, with 3 bases of the junction left unmatched. The germline V gene encodes CDR1 ENHRY and CDR2 SYGVKD. CDR3 loop: CAISGGQVNQPQHF. CDR3 nucleotides: TGTGCCATCAGTGGGGGACAGGTAAATCAGCCCCAGCATTTT.

This clone was seen more than once but under ten times. The chain employs TRBV6-1 and TRBJ1-5, with no clear D. This CDR3 spans 14 amino acids. Germline V lookup: CDR1 MNHNS, CDR2 SASEGT. V lost 0 bases, J lost 6 bases, and 9 bases lay in between. For the CDR3, the DNA is TGTGCCAGCAGTGAAGCTGACATGGGTCAGCCCCAGCATTTT. Translated, it gives CASSEADMGQPQHF.

The V and J genes are TRBV7-9 and TRBJ2-7; D is possibly TRBD2 (5 bases). CDR1 is SEHNR and CDR2 is FQNEAQ in the germline V gene (reference sequence). CDR3 length: 17 residues. V dropped 1 base and J dropped 5 bases, with 21 bases sitting between them. CDR3 nucleotides: TGTGCCAGCAGCTTAGGAAGGGAGACTATATACTCTCACGAGCAGTACTTC. Translating it yields CASSLGRETIYSHEQYF.

This chain connects TRBV7-9 to TRBJ2-5, with 7 positions matching TRBD2. Germline-derived CDR1 and CDR2 are SEHNR and FQNEAQ (reference sequence). There are 18 residues in the CDR3. V shed 0 bases and J 4 bases; nucleotides not matched to a gene: 14. This CDR3 is CASSLAAVLWEGGETQYF. The CDR3 DNA follows: TGTGCCAGCAGCTTAGCGGCAGTGTTGTGGGAGGGCGGAGAGACCCAGTACTTC.

V and J are TRBV29-1 and TRBJ2-7; a possible D gene is TRBD2 (6 bases). The germline V gene has CDR1 SQVTM and CDR2 ANQGSEA. The CDR3 length is 13 residues. V lost 3 bases, J lost 7 bases, and 16 bases lay in between. CDR3: CSVDRQGGGEQYF. The CDR3 DNA is TGCAGCGTTGATCGGCAGGGAGGAGGAGAGCAGTACTTC.

The chain couples TRBV1 to TRBJ2-2; no DNA check was done on the table's D call, TRBD2. TRBV1 is classified as a pseudogene. This CDR3 spans 17 amino acids. The DNA of the CDR3 is TGCACCAGCAGCCAAGGGCAGCGGGGGCCTTACCTGGAGGAGCTGTTTTTT. This gives the protein CTSSQGQRGPYLEELFF.

This CDR3 is CASSLLGGSNSPLHF. As DNA, the CDR3 is TGCGCCAGCAGCCTCCTGGGGGGGAGCAATTCACCCCTCCACTTT. The rearrangement uses TRBV5-1 and TRBJ1-6, with D perhaps TRBD1 (5 bases). Germline CDR1 and CDR2: SGHRS and YFSETQ. The CDR3 extends over 15 amino acids. The ends were cut back, 4 bases at V and 7 bases at J, with 15 bases in the middle.

The chain joins TRBV2 to TRBJ1-2; TRBD1 aligns across 7 bases. The germline gives CDR1 SNHLY, CDR2 FYNNEI. Unmatched junction bases numbered 13, after V lost 3 bases and J lost 9 bases. The CDR3 extends over 15 amino acids. CDR3 bases: TGTGCCAGCAGTGACCTTTCAGGGGGGACCTTAAGCTACACCTTC. The encoded protein is CASSDLSGGTLSYTF.

The chain combines TRBV28 with TRBJ2-1, with D maybe TRBD1 (6 bases). Germline-derived CDR1 and CDR2 are MDHEN and SYDVKM. The V end lost 3 bases, the J end lost 5 bases, and 8 bases lay between the germline ends. The CDR3 runs 13 residues. CDR3 amino acids: CASSFGTNNEQFF. CDR3 in DNA: TGTGCCAGCAGTTTTGGGACAAACAATGAGCAGTTCTTC.

The count of this clone is one. The rearrangement links TRBV7-2 to TRBJ2-7; 13 bases match TRBD2. Germline assignment: CDR1 SGHTA and CDR2 FQGNSA. The length of the CDR3 is 15 residues. The V segment lost 4 bases and the J segment 4 bases; nucleotides outside the gene matches: 4. The CDR3: CASSSLAGGLYEQYF. Written as DNA, the CDR3 is TGTGCCAGCAGCTCACTAGCGGGGGGGCTATACGAGCAGTACTTC.

The chain employs TRBV4-1 and TRBJ1-2; D ambiguous. In germline, CDR1 is MGHRA, CDR2 YSYEKL. CDR3 length: 12 residues. The V gene lost 5 bases and the J gene lost 11 bases, with 15 bases spanning the gap. The CDR3 here is CASSGTASGYTF. The CDR3 nucleotides are TGCGCCAGCAGCGGAACGGCCTCGGGGTACACCTTC.

The rearrangement joins TRBV4-2 to TRBJ1-1, with a possible D match to TRBD1 (5 bases). V was clipped by 4 bases and J by 4 bases, with 16 bases between them. The CDR3 is 15 residues long. Germline lookup yields CDR1 LGHNA and CDR2 YNFKEQ. This chain's CDR3 is CASSREAGVVTEAFF. The CDR3 coding sequence is TGTGCCAGCAGCCGAGAGGCGGGGGTGGTCACTGAAGCTTTCTTT.

V usage is TRBV6-5 and J usage is TRBJ2-7, with D maybe TRBD2 (6 bases). Germline V lookup: CDR1 MNHEY, CDR2 SVGAGI. The CDR3 covers 15 residues. The ends were cut back, 5 bases at V and 0 bases at J, with 14 bases in the middle. CDR3 DNA sequence: TGTGCCAGCAGTCCTCTGGGCGGGAACTCCTACGAGCAGTACTTC. It translates to CASSPLGGNSYEQYF.

V and J are TRBV5-5 and TRBJ2-1, with 9 bases matching TRBD2. This CDR3 contains 16 residues. J gave up 3 bases and V 0 bases, and 4 bases lay outside the gene matches. From germline, CDR1 is SGHKS and CDR2 YYEKEE (reference sequence). Written as DNA, the CDR3 is TGTGCCAGCAGCTTGGGACTAGCGGTTGACTACAATGAGCAGTTCTTC. It codes for CASSLGLAVDYNEQFF.

CDR3 in DNA: TGTGCCAGCAGCTTAACAGCGCGGGGGCTCGGGGGTGATACGCAGTATTTT. Protein: CASSLTARGLGGDTQYF. J is TRBJ2-3 and V is TRBV9, with a weak D call TRBD2 (7 bases). Germline V gives CDR1 SGDLS, CDR2 YYNGEE. Between the trimmed V and J ends, which lost 4 bases and 6 bases, there was a span of 24 bases. The length of the CDR3 is 17 residues.

The chain employs TRBV13 and TRBJ2-7; 13 bases align to TRBD2. The CDR3 spans 17 residues. V dropped 0 bases and J dropped 3; count of bases not matched to a gene: 5. Per germline, CDR1 PRHDT and CDR2 FYEKMQ (reference sequence). The CDR3 DNA reads TGTGCCAGCAGCTTAGGGACGGGACTAGCGGGGATCTACGAGCAGTACGTC. It encodes CASSLGTGLAGIYEQYV.

The chain joins TRBV10-2 to TRBJ1-6; 12 bases align to TRBD1. V dropped 8 bases and J dropped 5; count of bases not matched to a gene: 10. The CDR3 consists of 17 residues. Per germline, CDR1 WSHSY and CDR2 SAAADI. This CDR3 reads CASGGQGAMGDNSPLHF. The CDR3 DNA sequence: TGCGCCAGCGGGGGACAGGGGGCGATGGGCGATAATTCACCCCTCCACTTT.

This sequence joins TRBV5-6 and TRBJ2-1; perhaps TRBD2 as D (6 bases). This CDR3 region has 14 residues. Germline assignment: CDR1 SGHDT and CDR2 YYEEEE. V lost 3 bases to trimming and J lost 4 bases, with 11 bases between them. DNA of the CDR3: TGTGCCAGCAGCTCCTCGCGGGGTTACAATGAGCAGTTCTTC. As protein: CASSSSRGYNEQFF.

This clone came up once. The chain uses TRBV5-6 and TRBJ2-7; 10 nucleotides line up with TRBD1. The CDR3 consists of 16 residues. V dropped 4 bases and J dropped 1; count of bases not matched to a gene: 8. Germline CDR1 and CDR2: SGHDT and YYEEEE. This chain's CDR3 is CASSRPDRGSSYEQYF. In nucleotides, the CDR3 is TGTGCCAGCAGCCGCCCGGACAGGGGGTCATCCTACGAGCAGTACTTC.

The chain recombines TRBV27 with TRBJ1-2; a possible D gene is TRBD1 (5 bases). Germline CDR1 MNHEY, CDR2 SMNVEV (reference sequence). The germline V and J ends were trimmed by 6 bases and 4 bases, with 12 bases remaining between them. The CDR3 has 13 residues. CDR3 amino acids: CASRGGLSYGYTF. CDR3 coding DNA: TGTGCCAGCAGGGGGGGACTGAGCTATGGCTACACCTTC.